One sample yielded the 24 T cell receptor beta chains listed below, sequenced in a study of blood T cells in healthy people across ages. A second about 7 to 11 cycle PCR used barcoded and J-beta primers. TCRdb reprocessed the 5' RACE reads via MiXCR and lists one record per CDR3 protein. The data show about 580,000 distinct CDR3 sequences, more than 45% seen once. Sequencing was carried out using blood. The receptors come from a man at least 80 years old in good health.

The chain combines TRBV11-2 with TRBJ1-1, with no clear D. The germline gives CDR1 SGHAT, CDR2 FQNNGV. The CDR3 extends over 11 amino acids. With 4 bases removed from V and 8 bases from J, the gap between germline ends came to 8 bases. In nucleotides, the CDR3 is TGTGCCAGCAGCTCGTTGACAGAAGCTTTCTTT. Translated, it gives CASSSLTEAFF.

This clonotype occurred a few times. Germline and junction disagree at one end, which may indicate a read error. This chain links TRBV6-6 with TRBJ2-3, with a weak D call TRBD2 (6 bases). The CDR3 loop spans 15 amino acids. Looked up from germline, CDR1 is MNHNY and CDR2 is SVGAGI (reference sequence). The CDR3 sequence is CASSSRDLSTDTRYF. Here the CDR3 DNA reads TGTGCCAGCAGCTCAAGGGACTTGAGCACAGATACGCGGTATTTT.

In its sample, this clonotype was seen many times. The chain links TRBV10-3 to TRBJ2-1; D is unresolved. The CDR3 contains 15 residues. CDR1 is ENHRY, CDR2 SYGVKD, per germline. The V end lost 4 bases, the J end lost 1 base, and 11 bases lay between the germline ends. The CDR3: CAISASAESYNEQFF. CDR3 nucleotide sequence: TGTGCCATCAGTGCGTCGGCAGAATCCTACAATGAGCAGTTCTTC.

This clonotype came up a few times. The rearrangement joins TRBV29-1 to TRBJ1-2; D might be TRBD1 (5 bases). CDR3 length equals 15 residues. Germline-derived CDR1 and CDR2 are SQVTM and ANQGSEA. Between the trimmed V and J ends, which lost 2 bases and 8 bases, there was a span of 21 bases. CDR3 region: CSVEKAGGSGEGYTF. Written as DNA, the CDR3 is TGCAGCGTTGAAAAGGCCGGAGGGTCGGGGGAAGGCTACACCTTC.

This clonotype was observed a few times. CDR3 sequence (DNA): TGTGCCAGCAGTGCGACTAGCGGATCCTACGAGCAGTACTTC. This codes for CASSATSGSYEQYF. The chain has TRBV6-2 or TRBV6-3 and TRBJ2-7; TRBD2 matches 9 bases. From germline, CDR1 is MNHEY and CDR2 SVGEGT. This CDR3 spans 14 amino acids. With V trimmed by 5 bases and J by 1 base, 3 bases remained unmatched.

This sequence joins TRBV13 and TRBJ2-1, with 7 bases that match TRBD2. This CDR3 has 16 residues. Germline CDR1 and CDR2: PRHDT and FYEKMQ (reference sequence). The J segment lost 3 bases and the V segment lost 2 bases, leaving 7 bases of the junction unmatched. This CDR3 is CASSLRGRAYYNEQFF. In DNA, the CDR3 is TGTGCCAGCAGCTTACGTGGGAGGGCTTACTACAATGAGCAGTTCTTC.

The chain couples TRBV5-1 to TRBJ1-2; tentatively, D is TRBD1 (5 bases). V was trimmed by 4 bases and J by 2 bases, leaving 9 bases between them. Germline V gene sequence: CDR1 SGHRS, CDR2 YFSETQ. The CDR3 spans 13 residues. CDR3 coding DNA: TGCGCCAGCAGCATGACAGCAAACTATGGCTACACCTTC. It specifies CASSMTANYGYTF. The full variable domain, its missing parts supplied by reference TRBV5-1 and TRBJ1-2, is KAGVTQTPRYLIKTRGQQVTLSCSPISGHRSVSWYQQTPGQGLQFLFEYFSETQRNKGNFPGRFSGRQFSNSRSEMNVSTLELGDSALYLCASSMTANYGYTFGSGTRLTVV.

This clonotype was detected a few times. CDR3 in DNA: TGTGCCAGCAGCCCCTCCACCGGGATAGAGACCCAGTACTTC. It codes for CASSPSTGIETQYF. The gene calls are TRBV9 and TRBJ2-4; tentative D call: TRBD2 (5 bases). Near its end, the DNA agrees better with TRBJ2-5, so the J call may be wrong. The CDR3 spans 14 residues. The germline V gene has CDR1 SGDLS and CDR2 YYNGEE.

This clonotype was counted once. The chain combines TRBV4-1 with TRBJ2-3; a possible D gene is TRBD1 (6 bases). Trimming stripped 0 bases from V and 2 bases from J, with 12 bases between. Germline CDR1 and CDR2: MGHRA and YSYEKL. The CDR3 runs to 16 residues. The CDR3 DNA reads TGCGCCAGCAGCCAAGAAATACAGGGACACACAGATACGCAGTATTTT. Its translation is CASSQEIQGHTDTQYF.

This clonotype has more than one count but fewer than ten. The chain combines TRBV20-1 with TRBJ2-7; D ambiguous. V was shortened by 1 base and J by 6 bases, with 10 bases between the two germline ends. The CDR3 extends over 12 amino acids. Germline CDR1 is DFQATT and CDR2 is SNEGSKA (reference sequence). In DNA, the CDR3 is TGCAGTGCTAGAGTTCCGGGTATCGAGCAGTACTTC. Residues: CSARVPGIEQYF.

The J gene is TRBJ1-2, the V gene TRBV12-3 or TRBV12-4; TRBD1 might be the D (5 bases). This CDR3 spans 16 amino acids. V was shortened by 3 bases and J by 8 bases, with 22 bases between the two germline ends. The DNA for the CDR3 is TGTGCCAGCAGTTTCTATTCAGTGGGGGTTAGTAGGGGCTACACCTTC. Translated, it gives CASSFYSVGVSRGYTF.

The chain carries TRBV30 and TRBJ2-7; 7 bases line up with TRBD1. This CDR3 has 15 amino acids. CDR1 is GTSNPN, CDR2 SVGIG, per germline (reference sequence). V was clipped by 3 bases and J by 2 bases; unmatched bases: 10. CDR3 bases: TGTGCCTGGAGAATTTCCGGGACAGCGACCTACGAGCAGTACTTC. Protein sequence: CAWRISGTATYEQYF.

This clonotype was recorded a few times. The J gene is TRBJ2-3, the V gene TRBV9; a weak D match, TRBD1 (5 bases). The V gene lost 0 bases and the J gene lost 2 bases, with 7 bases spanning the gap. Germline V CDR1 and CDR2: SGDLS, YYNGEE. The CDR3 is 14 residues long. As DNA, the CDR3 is TGTGCCAGCAGCGTAGAGGGGTTCACAGATACGCAGTATTTT. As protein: CASSVEGFTDTQYF.

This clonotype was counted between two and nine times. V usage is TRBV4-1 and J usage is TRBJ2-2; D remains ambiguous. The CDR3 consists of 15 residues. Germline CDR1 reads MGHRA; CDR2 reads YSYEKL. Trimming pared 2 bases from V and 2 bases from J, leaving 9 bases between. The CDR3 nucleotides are TGCGCCAGCAGCCAACGGCAGTTAAACACCGGGGAGCTGTTTTTT. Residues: CASSQRQLNTGELFF.

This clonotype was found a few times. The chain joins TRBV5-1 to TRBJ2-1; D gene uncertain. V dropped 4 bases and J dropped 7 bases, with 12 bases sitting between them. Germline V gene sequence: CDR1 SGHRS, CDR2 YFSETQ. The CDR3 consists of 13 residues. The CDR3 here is CASSAVDGNEQFF. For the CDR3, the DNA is TGCGCCAGCAGCGCCGTAGACGGGAATGAGCAGTTCTTC.

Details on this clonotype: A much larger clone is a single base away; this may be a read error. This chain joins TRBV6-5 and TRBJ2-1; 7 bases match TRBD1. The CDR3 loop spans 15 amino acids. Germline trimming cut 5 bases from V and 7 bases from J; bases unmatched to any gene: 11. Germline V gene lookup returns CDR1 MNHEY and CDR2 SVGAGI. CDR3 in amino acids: CASSARQGMGNEQFF. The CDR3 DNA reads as TGTGCCAGCAGTGCTCGACAGGGCATGGGGAATGAGCAGTTCTTC.

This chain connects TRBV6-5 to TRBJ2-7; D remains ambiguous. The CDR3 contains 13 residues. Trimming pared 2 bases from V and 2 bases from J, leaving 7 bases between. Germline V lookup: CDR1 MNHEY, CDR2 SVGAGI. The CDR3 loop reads CASSYEKTYEQYF. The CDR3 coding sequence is TGTGCCAGCAGTTACGAGAAAACCTACGAGCAGTACTTC.

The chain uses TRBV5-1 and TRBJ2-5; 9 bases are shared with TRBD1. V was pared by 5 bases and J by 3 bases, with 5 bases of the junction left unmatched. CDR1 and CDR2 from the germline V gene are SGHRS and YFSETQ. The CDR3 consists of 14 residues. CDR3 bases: TGCGCCAGCAGTAGACAGGGGGTGGAAGAGACCCAGTACTTC. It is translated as CASSRQGVEETQYF.

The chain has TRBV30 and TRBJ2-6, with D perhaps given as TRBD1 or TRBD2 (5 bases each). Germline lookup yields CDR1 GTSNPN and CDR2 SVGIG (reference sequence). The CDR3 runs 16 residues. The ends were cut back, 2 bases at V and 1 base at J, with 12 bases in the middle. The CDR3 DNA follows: TGTGCCTGGAGTCCCATTGGGGGTTCTGGGGCCAACGTCCTGACTTTC. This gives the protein CAWSPIGGSGANVLTF.

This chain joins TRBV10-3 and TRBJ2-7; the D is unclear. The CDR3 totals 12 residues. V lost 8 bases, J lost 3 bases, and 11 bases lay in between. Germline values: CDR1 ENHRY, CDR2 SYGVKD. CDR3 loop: CAISIDHYEQYF. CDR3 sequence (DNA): TGTGCCATCTCCATCGATCACTACGAGCAGTACTTC.

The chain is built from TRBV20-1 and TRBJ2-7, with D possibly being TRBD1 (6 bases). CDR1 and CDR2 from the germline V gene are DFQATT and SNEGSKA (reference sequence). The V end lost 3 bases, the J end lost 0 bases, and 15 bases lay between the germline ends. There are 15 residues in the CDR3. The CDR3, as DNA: TGCAGTGCTAGGGAGATCCGAGGGGGCTCCTACGAGCAGTACTTC. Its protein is CSAREIRGGSYEQYF.

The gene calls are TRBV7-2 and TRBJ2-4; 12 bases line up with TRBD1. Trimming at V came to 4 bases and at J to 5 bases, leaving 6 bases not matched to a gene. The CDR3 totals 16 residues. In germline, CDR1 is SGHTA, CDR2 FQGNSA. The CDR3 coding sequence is TGTGCCAGCAGCTCCGCCGGGACAGGGGGCCAAAACATTCAGTACTTC. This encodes CASSSAGTGGQNIQYF.

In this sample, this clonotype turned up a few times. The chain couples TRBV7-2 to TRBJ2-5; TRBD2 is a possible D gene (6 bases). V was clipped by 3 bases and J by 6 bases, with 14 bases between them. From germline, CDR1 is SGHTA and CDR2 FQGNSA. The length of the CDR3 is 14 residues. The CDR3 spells CASSFTGESKTQYF. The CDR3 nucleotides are TGTGCCAGCAGCTTCACGGGGGAGAGTAAGACCCAGTACTTC.

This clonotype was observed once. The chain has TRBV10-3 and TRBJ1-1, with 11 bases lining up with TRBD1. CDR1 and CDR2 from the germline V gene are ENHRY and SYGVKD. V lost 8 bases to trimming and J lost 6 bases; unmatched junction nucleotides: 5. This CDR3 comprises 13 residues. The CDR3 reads CAIAGQGGSEAFF. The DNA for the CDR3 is TGTGCCATCGCGGGACAGGGGGGGTCTGAAGCTTTCTTT.